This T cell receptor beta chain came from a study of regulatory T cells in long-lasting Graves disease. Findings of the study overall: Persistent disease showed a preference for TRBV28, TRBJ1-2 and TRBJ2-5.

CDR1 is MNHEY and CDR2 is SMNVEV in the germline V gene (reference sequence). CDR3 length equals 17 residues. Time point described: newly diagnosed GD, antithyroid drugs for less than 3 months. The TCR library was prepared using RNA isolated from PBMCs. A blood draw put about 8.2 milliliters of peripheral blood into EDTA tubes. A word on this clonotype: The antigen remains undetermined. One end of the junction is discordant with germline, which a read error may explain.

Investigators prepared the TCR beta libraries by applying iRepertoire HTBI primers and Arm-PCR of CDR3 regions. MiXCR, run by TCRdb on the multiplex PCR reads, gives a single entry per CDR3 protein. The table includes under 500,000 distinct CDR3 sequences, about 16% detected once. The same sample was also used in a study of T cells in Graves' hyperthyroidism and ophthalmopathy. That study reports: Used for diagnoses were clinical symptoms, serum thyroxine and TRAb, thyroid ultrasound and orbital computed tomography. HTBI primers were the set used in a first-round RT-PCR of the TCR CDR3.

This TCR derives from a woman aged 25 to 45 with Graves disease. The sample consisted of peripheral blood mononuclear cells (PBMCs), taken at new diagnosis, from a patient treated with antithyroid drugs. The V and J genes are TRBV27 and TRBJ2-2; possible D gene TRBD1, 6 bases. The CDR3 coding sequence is TGTGCCAGTTATCTCACCCGGGACAATCCTAATCCCGGGGAGCTGTCTTTT. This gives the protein CASYLTRDNPNPGELSF.